Listed below are T cell receptor beta chains from one sample, sequenced in a study of blood T cells in healthy people across ages. A single record per CDR3 protein comes from TCRdb applying MiXCR to the 5' RACE reads. This table holds about 1.1 million distinct CDR3 sequences, roughly two fifths found once. What was sequenced was blood. These receptors were collected from a man between 18 and 29 years old in good health. Both conserved end residues are part of each CDR3. The D gene is left open where the match is weak. Clone size is not always given. Where it is, it says once, few, many or a class for expanded clones.

j_call clone_size v_call d_call cdr3_aa cdr3_nt
TRBJ2-3 NA TRBV11-3 NA CASSPPVGPNTDTQYF TGTGCCAGCAGCCCCCCAGTCGGACCCAACACAGATACGCAGTATTTT
TRBJ1-1 NA TRBV4-2 NA CASRVEAGEAFF TGTGCCAGCAGGGTAGAGGCCGGTGAAGCTTTCTTT
TRBJ1-1 NA TRBV7-9 NA CASSLESVNTEAFF TGTGCCAGCAGCTTAGAGTCGGTGAACACTGAAGCTTTCTTT
TRBJ2-3 few TRBV6-1 NA CASSEGGTDAQYF TGTGCCAGCAGTGAGGGAGGCACAGATGCGCAGTATTTT
TRBJ2-3 NA TRBV20-1 NA CSASGQGLTDTQYF TGCAGTGCTAGTGGTCAGGGGCTCACAGATACGCAGTATTTT
TRBJ1-4 once TRBV27 NA CASSLRSAATNEKLFF TGTGCCAGCAGTTTACGGTCGGCTGCAACTAATGAAAAACTGTTTTTT
TRBJ2-7 NA TRBV11-2 NA CACSLEGGTYEQYF TGTGCCTGCAGCTTAGAGGGCGGCACTTACGAGCAGTACTTC
TRBJ2-3 NA TRBV10-3 TRBD2 CAISVGGVLDTQYF TGTGCCATCAGTGTTGGGGGGGTTTTGGATACGCAGTATTTT
TRBJ2-3 few TRBV7-2 NA CASSLSRDSDTQYF TGTGCCAGCAGCTTATCAAGGGACTCAGATACGCAGTATTTT
TRBJ2-7 NA TRBV20-1 TRBD1 CRASKQGSEQYF TGCAGGGCTTCAAAACAGGGGAGCGAGCAGTACTTC
TRBJ2-1 many TRBV12-3/TRBV12-4 NA CASALPGGEYNEQFF TGTGCCAGCGCTCTCCCGGGCGGGGAATATAATGAGCAGTTCTTC
TRBJ2-3 NA TRBV18 NA CASSPLDVADTQYF TGTGCCAGCTCACCCCTGGACGTGGCAGATACGCAGTATTTT
TRBJ2-1 NA TRBV25-1 TRBD1 CASSDSGTGSYNEQFF TGTGCCAGCAGTGACTCCGGGACAGGATCCTACAATGAGCAGTTCTTC
TRBJ1-4 NA TRBV13 NA CASIITSRAWGIEKLFF TGTGCCAGCATCATCACATCAAGGGCTTGGGGAATTGAAAAACTGTTTTTT
TRBJ2-3 few TRBV30 NA CAWSSATDTQYF TGTGCCTGGAGTTCTGCCACAGATACGCAGTATTTT
TRBJ1-6 NA TRBV12-3/TRBV12-4 TRBD1 CASSTPRDRGGSPLHF TGTGCCAGCAGTACTCCTCGGGACAGGGGAGGTTCACCCCTCCACTTT
TRBJ1-6 NA TRBV6-1 NA CASSEGQGSNSPLHF TGTGCCAGCAGTGAGGGGCAGGGCTCTAATTCACCCCTCCACTTT
TRBJ2-1 NA TRBV20-1 NA CSARPPGARGQFF TGCAGTGCTAGACCCCCGGGGGCTCGAGGGCAGTTCTTC
TRBJ2-1 few TRBV4-2 NA CASSQEDWENEQFF TGTGCCAGCAGCCAAGAGGACTGGGAGAATGAGCAGTTCTTC
TRBJ2-5 many TRBV20-1 NA CSAALRETQYF TGCAGTGCCGCCCTCAGAGAGACCCAGTACTTC
TRBJ1-1 NA TRBV10-2 NA CASSGLQGAEAFF TGCGCCAGCAGTGGCTTACAGGGCGCTGAAGCTTTCTTT
TRBJ2-3 few TRBV5-1 NA CASSLTGFSTDTQYF TGCGCCAGCAGCTTGACGGGGTTTAGCACAGATACGCAGTATTTT
TRBJ1-6 few TRBV7-8 NA CASSLDGGINSPLHF TGTGCCAGCAGCTTAGACGGCGGGATTAATTCACCCCTCCACTTT
TRBJ1-5 once TRBV20-1 NA CSARALRVGNQPQHF TGCAGTGCTAGAGCGCTCAGGGTAGGCAATCAGCCCCAGCATTTT
TRBJ2-3 NA TRBV11-2 NA CAISLNPTDTQYF TGTGCCATCAGCTTAAACCCCACAGATACGCAGTATTTT
TRBJ1-1 few TRBV20-1 NA CSARGWGGWNTEAFF TGCAGTGCTAGGGGTTGGGGGGGCTGGAACACTGAAGCTTTCTTT
TRBJ1-4 NA TRBV20-1 NA CSARLANEKLFF TGCAGTGCCAGACTGGCTAATGAAAAACTGTTTTTT
TRBJ2-1 few TRBV28 NA CASTDLGSSYNEQFF TGTGCCAGCACTGACCTAGGGAGCTCCTACAATGAGCAGTTCTTC
TRBJ1-6 NA TRBV9 NA CASSVEEGYSPLHF TGTGCCAGCAGCGTAGAAGAGGGATATTCACCCCTCCACTTT
TRBJ2-2 few TRBV4-3 NA CASSQGGADSIWNTGELFF TGCGCCAGCAGCCAAGGAGGGGCCGACAGTATCTGGAACACCGGGGAGCTGTTTTTT
TRBJ2-1 few TRBV6-2/TRBV6-3 TRBD2 CASSFGSSGYNEQFF TGTGCCAGCAGTTTCGGATCTAGCGGCTACAATGAGCAGTTCTTC
TRBJ1-6 few TRBV27 NA CASSFPGANSPLHF TGTGCCAGCAGTTTCCCCGGGGCTAATTCACCCCTCCACTTT
TRBJ1-2 NA TRBV14 NA CASSQDPGSVYGYTF TGTGCCAGCAGCCAAGACCCAGGGAGCGTCTATGGCTACACCTTC
TRBJ2-1 few TRBV10-3 NA CAISAQVGSYNEQFF TGTGCCATCAGTGCCCAGGTGGGATCCTACAATGAGCAGTTCTTC
TRBJ1-4 NA TRBV6-5 TRBD1 CASRGRGRGNEKLFF TGTGCCAGCAGGGGCAGGGGGCGCGGTAATGAAAAACTGTTTTTT
TRBJ1-2 NA TRBV4-2 NA CASSQDFGADYGYTF TGTGCCAGCAGCCAAGATTTTGGGGCGGACTATGGCTACACCTTC
TRBJ2-2 NA TRBV4-2 NA CASSQETAGNTGELFF TGTGCCAGCAGCCAAGAGACGGCAGGGAACACCGGGGAGCTGTTTTTT